The 29 T cell receptor beta chains given below trace back to one sample, sequenced in a study of shared clonotypes between healthy human individuals. Generated by immunoSEQ multiplex PCR, the TCRdb table keeps only in-frame clones and is missing some. This table has about 1.1 million clones, approximately 80% appearing once. Material: memory CD4+ T cells from PBMCs. Stated subset: CD45RA-negative fraction. These receptors all come from a young man in good health. Some clones in this sample may be carry-over from other donors' samples.

This chain joins TRBV6-6 and TRBJ1-5; D remains unclear. The CDR3 has 13 amino acids. The germline V and J ends were trimmed by 0 bases and 8 bases, with 8 bases remaining between them. Germline V gene sequence: CDR1 MNHNY, CDR2 SVGAGI (reference sequence). As DNA, the CDR3 is TGTGCCAGCAGTTACTCGACCGGTGAGCCCCAGCATTTT. As protein: CASSYSTGEPQHF.

The gene calls are TRBV29-1 and TRBJ2-1; no reliable D call. This CDR3 comprises 14 residues. V lost 4 bases, J lost 0 bases, and 10 bases lay in between. Germline V gene lookup returns CDR1 SQVTM and CDR2 ANQGSEA. The CDR3 DNA sequence: TGCAGCGTTGCCCCTTATTCCTCCTACAATGAGCAGTTCTTC. Translation gives CSVAPYSSYNEQFF.

The chain carries TRBV27 and TRBJ2-7; D ambiguous. Germline CDR1 reads MNHEY; CDR2 reads SMNVEV (reference sequence). The CDR3 totals 17 residues. V lost 5 bases to trimming and J lost 6 bases, with 26 bases between them. This CDR3 is CASSGPTSKNPKGEQYF. The CDR3 DNA follows: TGTGCCAGCAGTGGGCCAACTTCGAAGAACCCAAAAGGCGAGCAGTACTTC.

The V and J genes are TRBV7-8 and TRBJ2-3; 12 bases are shared with TRBD2. The CDR3 has 16 amino acids. V lost 5 bases to trimming and J lost 4 bases; unmatched junction nucleotides: 7. Germline CDR1 SGHVS, CDR2 FQNEAQ. The CDR3 DNA sequence: TGTGCCAGCAGCCCTAGACTAGCGGGAGCAGCAGATACGCAGTATTTT. This codes for CASSPRLAGAADTQYF.

The chain is built from TRBV7-2 and TRBJ2-7, with 7 bases identical to TRBD2. V shed 9 bases, J shed 2 bases, and the junction held 13 bases outside the gene matches. CDR1 SGHTA and CDR2 FQGNSA come from the germline V gene. The CDR3 has 15 amino acids. The CDR3 loop reads CASGPVGGIAYEQYF. DNA of the CDR3: TGTGCCAGTGGCCCGGTGGGGGGGATTGCCTACGAGCAGTACTTC.

The chain is built from TRBV6-1 and TRBJ2-7; 8 bases fit TRBD1. J lost 5 bases, V lost 4 bases, and 7 bases had no gene match. CDR3 length: 14 amino acids. Germline CDR1 and CDR2: MNHNS and SASEGT. The CDR3 region is CASSVHRGIDEQYF. CDR3 DNA: TGTGCCAGCAGTGTACACAGGGGGATCGACGAGCAGTACTTC.

Worth noting for this clone: A much larger clone differs from this one at a single base, so this may be a read error. This sample includes further DNA sequences coding for the same CDR3. The rearrangement joins TRBV5-1 to TRBJ1-1; TRBD1 might be the D (6 bases). Germline V gene data show CDR1 as SGHRS and CDR2 as YFSETQ. The ends were cut back, 0 bases at V and 1 base at J, with 7 bases in the middle. CDR3 length: 14 amino acids. The CDR3 here is CASSLGGGNTEAFF. DNA for the CDR3: TGCGCCAGCAGCTTGGGAGGGGGGAACACTGAAGCTTTCTTT. Using reference TRBV5-1 and TRBJ1-1 for the parts outside the CDR3, the full variable domain is KAGVTQTPRYLIKTRGQQVTLSCSPISGHRSVSWYQQTPGQGLQFLFEYFSETQRNKGNFPGRFSGRQFSNSRSEMNVSTLELGDSALYLCASSLGGGNTEAFFGQGTRLTVV.

Comments on this clone: With a much larger clone just one base away, this may be a read error. The chain is built from TRBV7-2 and TRBJ2-1; D unresolved. V lost 2 bases to trimming and J lost 0 bases, with 8 bases between them. The germline V gene has CDR1 SGHTA and CDR2 FQGNSA. The CDR3 is 15 amino acids. In DNA, the CDR3 is TGTGCCAGCAGCTTACAGGAAAGCTCCTACAATGAGCAGTTCTTC. The encoded protein is CASSLQESSYNEQFF.

The V gene is TRBV4-2, the J gene TRBJ2-7; no clear D. This CDR3 comprises 12 residues. From germline, CDR1 is LGHNA and CDR2 YNFKEQ. The V gene lost 0 bases and the J gene lost 5 bases, with 5 bases spanning the gap. The CDR3, as DNA: TGTGCCAGCAGCCAAGATCGACACGAGCAGTACTTC. It encodes CASSQDRHEQYF.

Worth noting for this clone: Other DNA sequences in this specimen translate into the identical CDR3. The CDR3 loop is CASSLVQGGETQYF. DNA for the CDR3: TGCGCCAGCAGCTTGGTCCAGGGCGGGGAGACCCAGTACTTC. V usage is TRBV5-1 and J usage is TRBJ2-5; D might be TRBD1 or TRBD2, each matching 5 bases. Deletions cut 0 bases from V and 5 bases from J, with 11 bases between. This CDR3 contains 14 residues. CDR1 and CDR2 from the germline V gene are SGHRS and YFSETQ.

This clone was seen more than once but under ten times. The chain carries TRBV11-2 and TRBJ2-7; TRBD1 matches at 9 bases. CDR1 is SGHAT, CDR2 FQNNGV, per germline. Losses at the gene ends were 4 bases for V and 3 bases for J; bases not matched to a gene: 16. The length of the CDR3 is 18 residues. CDR3 sequence: CASSSQGVGPGQGYEQYF. The CDR3 bases are TGTGCCAGCAGCTCCCAAGGGGTGGGGCCGGGACAGGGCTACGAGCAGTACTTC.

The chain has TRBV28 and TRBJ1-2; D call uncertain. Looked up from germline, CDR1 is MDHEN and CDR2 is SYDVKM. The CDR3 loop spans 10 amino acids. Trimming stripped 8 bases from V and 4 bases from J, with 5 bases between. CDR3 nucleotides: TGTGCCAGCGCACGCTATGGCTACACCTTC. This translates into CASARYGYTF.

The chain couples TRBV5-1 to TRBJ2-7; D is uncertain. Germline V CDR1 and CDR2: SGHRS, YFSETQ. The germline V and J ends were trimmed by 1 base and 9 bases, with 17 bases remaining between them. The CDR3 consists of 14 residues. CDR3 nucleotides: TGCGCCAGCAGCTTGACGGTCTCATCTACGGGGCAGTACTTC. It encodes CASSLTVSSTGQYF. The full variable domain, its missing parts supplied by reference TRBV5-1 and TRBJ2-7, is KAGVTQTPRYLIKTRGQQVTLSCSPISGHRSVSWYQQTPGQGLQFLFEYFSETQRNKGNFPGRFSGRQFSNSRSEMNVSTLELGDSALYLCASSLTVSSTGQYFGPGTRLTVT.

The CDR3, as DNA: TGTGCCAGCAGTCCGGGACGGCTCCCGGGGGAGACCCAGTACTTC. Protein sequence: CASSPGRLPGETQYF. This chain connects TRBV6-5 to TRBJ2-5; D could derive from TRBD1 or TRBD2 (5 bases each). Germline CDR1 MNHEY, CDR2 SVGAGI. Between the trimmed V and J ends, which lost 5 bases and 5 bases, there was a span of 18 bases. The CDR3 extends over 15 amino acids.

Notes on this clone: Given a much more abundant clone one base away, this may be a read error. J is TRBJ1-5 and V is TRBV20-1; unclear D gene. Germline V gene sequence: CDR1 DFQATT, CDR2 SNEGSKA (reference sequence). The CDR3 is 11 residues long. CDR3 residues: CSAGTDQHQHF. The CDR3 coding sequence is TGCAGTGCTGGCACTGATCAGCACCAGCATTTT.

This chain uses TRBV15 with TRBJ1-2; D is ambiguous. The J call may be mistaken, given a closer DNA end match to TRBJ2-7. This CDR3 is built from 12 residues. CDR1 and CDR2 from the germline V gene are LNHNV and YYDKDF (reference sequence). The DNA of the CDR3 is TGTGCCACCAGCAGAGATGAGGACGAGCAGTACTTC. It codes for CATSRDEDEQYF.

This clone was seen a few times. The V gene is TRBV6-5, the J gene TRBJ2-1, with 8 bases identical to TRBD2. Germline-derived CDR1 and CDR2 are MNHEY and SVGAGI. This CDR3 region has 12 residues. The V and J ends lost 7 bases and 9 bases, in that order; junction bases with no gene match: 5. CDR3 in DNA: TGTGCCAGCACCCTTGCGGGGGGTGAGCAGTTCTTC. Its translation: CASTLAGGEQFF.

The chain has TRBV7-9 and TRBJ1-4, with D maybe TRBD1 (5 bases). Between the trimmed V and J ends, which lost 1 base and 2 bases, there was a span of 8 bases. Germline CDR1 reads SEHNR; CDR2 reads FQNEAQ (reference sequence). The CDR3 is 15 residues long. CDR3: CASSLGAGTNEKLFF. Here the CDR3 DNA reads TGTGCCAGCAGCTTAGGGGCAGGGACTAATGAAAAACTGTTTTTT.

V gene TRBV4-2 combines with J gene TRBJ1-2; 7 nucleotides align to TRBD1. The CDR3 totals 13 residues. V was pared by 5 bases and J by 12 bases, with 12 bases of the junction left unmatched. Germline V lookup: CDR1 LGHNA, CDR2 YNFKEQ. The CDR3 DNA is TGTGCCAGCAGCTCCCGGACAGGCTTGATCGACACCTTC. As protein: CASSSRTGLIDTF.

The count of this clone is one. The chain joins TRBV27 to TRBJ1-4, with D maybe TRBD1 (5 bases). The CDR3 has 14 residues. CDR1 is MNHEY and CDR2 is SMNVEV in the germline V gene (reference sequence). V was shortened by 5 bases and J by 5 bases, with 12 bases between the two germline ends. The CDR3 is CASSAQGLNEKLFF. In DNA, the CDR3 is TGTGCCAGCAGTGCCCAGGGTCTCAATGAAAAACTGTTTTTT. The variable domain in full, completed from reference TRBV27 and TRBJ1-4, reads EAQVTQNPRYLITVTGKKLTVTCSQNMNHEYMSWYRQDPGLGLRQIYYSMNVEVTDKGDVPEGYKVSRKEKRNFPLILESPSPNQTSLYFCASSAQGLNEKLFFGSGTQLSVL.

This chain connects TRBV28 to TRBJ2-7, with TRBD1 matching over 8 bases. The CDR3 sequence is 17 residues long. CDR1 is MDHEN and CDR2 is SYDVKM in the germline V gene. With 4 bases clipped from V and 0 bases from J, the junction kept 11 bases outside the gene matches. CDR3 protein: CASSWGRQGPSSYEQYF. Written as DNA, the CDR3 is TGTGCCAGCAGTTGGGGGAGACAGGGGCCCTCCTCCTACGAGCAGTACTTC. The full variable domain, completed using reference TRBV28 and TRBJ2-7, is DVKVTQSSRYLVKRTGEKVFLECVQDMDHENMFWYRQDPGLGLRLIYFSYDVKMKEKGDIPEGYSVSREKKERFSLILESASTNQTSMYLCASSWGRQGPSSYEQYFGPGTRLTVT.

The chain uses TRBV14 and TRBJ1-1, with D possibly being TRBD1 (5 bases). The CDR3 has 14 amino acids. Looked up from germline, CDR1 is SGHDN and CDR2 is FVKESK. The V gene lost 4 bases and the J gene lost 1 base, with 10 bases spanning the gap. The CDR3 DNA sequence: TGTGCCAGCAGCCGAGGGGCGGGGAACACTGAAGCTTTCTTT. It translates to CASSRGAGNTEAFF.

V and J are TRBV10-2 and TRBJ1-3; D gene unclear. V gave up 4 bases and J gave up 0 bases, with 10 bases separating them. CDR1 and CDR2 (germline): WSHSY, SAAADI. The CDR3 consists of 15 residues. The CDR3 coding sequence is TGCGCCAGCAGTGCGGACGGAAGCTCTGGAAACACCATATATTTT. This encodes CASSADGSSGNTIYF.

This rearrangement joins TRBV7-6 to TRBJ2-5, with TRBD2 as a possible D gene (6 bases). From germline, CDR1 is SGHVS and CDR2 FNYEAQ. This CDR3 has 17 residues. The V gene lost 4 bases and the J gene lost 5 bases, with 23 bases spanning the gap. The CDR3 here is CASSSPALSGSHETQYF. The CDR3 DNA reads as TGTGCCAGCAGCTCCCCCGCTCTCTCCGGGAGCCACGAGACCCAGTACTTC. Supplemented by reference TRBV7-6 and TRBJ2-5, the full variable domain reads GAGVSQSPRYKVTKRGQDVALRCDPISGHVSLYWYRQALGQGPEFLTYFNYEAQQDKSGLPNDRFSAERPEGSISTLTIQRTEQRDSAMYRCASSSPALSGSHETQYFGPGTRLLVL.

The chain has TRBV5-1 and TRBJ2-2; D is possibly TRBD1 (6 bases). CDR1 SGHRS and CDR2 YFSETQ come from the germline V gene. The V gene lost 3 bases and the J gene lost 0 bases, with 12 bases spanning the gap. The CDR3 spans 16 residues. This chain's CDR3 is CASSSTWTANTGELFF. The CDR3 DNA is TGCGCCAGCAGCTCAACCTGGACAGCGAACACCGGGGAGCTGTTTTTT.

J is TRBJ1-3 and V is TRBV7-9; D is unresolved. Germline V gene lookup returns CDR1 SEHNR and CDR2 FQNEAQ (reference sequence). V lost 5 bases, J lost 1 base, and 15 bases lay in between. CDR3 length: 16 residues. CDR3 sequence: CASSLNPPISGNTIYF. For the CDR3, the DNA is TGTGCCAGCAGCCTAAACCCCCCCATTTCTGGAAACACCATATATTTT.

V is TRBV11-1 and J is TRBJ2-5; D remains unclear. Trimming pared 2 bases from V and 0 bases from J, leaving 1 base between. Germline V lookup: CDR1 SGHAT, CDR2 FQDESV (reference sequence). This CDR3 contains 12 residues. The CDR3 sequence is CASSLNQETQYF. The DNA for the CDR3 is TGTGCCAGCAGCTTAAACCAAGAGACCCAGTACTTC.

This clone was observed at least ten times. The chain links TRBV28 to TRBJ1-5, with a tentative D call TRBD1 (6 bases). The V end lost 8 bases, the J end lost 7 bases, and 21 bases lay between the germline ends. The CDR3 is 15 residues long. From germline, CDR1 is MDHEN and CDR2 SYDVKM. CDR3 sequence: CASFSLGGGRQPQHF. CDR3 sequence (DNA): TGTGCCAGCTTCTCCTTAGGGGGAGGGAGACAGCCCCAGCATTTT.

The chain combines TRBV6-1 with TRBJ2-3, with 9 nucleotides matching TRBD1. With V trimmed by 6 bases and J by 3 bases, 7 bases remained unmatched. This CDR3 spans 15 amino acids. CDR1 is MNHNS, CDR2 SASEGT, per germline. The CDR3, as DNA: TGTGCCAGCAGCCTCCGGGACAGGGATACAGATACGCAGTATTTT. Protein: CASSLRDRDTDTQYF.